This TCR beta chain comes out of a study of T-cell memory formation after mild COVID-19. Study-level results: Among contracting clones, CD4+ were mainly CM/EM and CD8+ enriched in EMRA.

The table lists this clonotype with a few counts. Its antigen remains unknown. The CDR3 totals 15 residues. With 4 bases removed from V and 1 base from J, the gap between germline ends came to 14 bases. Germline V gene data show CDR1 as SGHNT and CDR2 as YENEEA. cDNA libraries for TCR alpha and TCR beta, carrying sample barcodes and UMIs, came from 5'RACE with constant-segment primers. Each CDR3 protein is one row after TCRdb ran MiXCR on the 5' RACE reads. The sample shows about 210,000 distinct CDR3 sequences, 27% of them seen only once. The V gene is TRBV11-3, the J gene TRBJ2-7; no definite D call. Sequenced sample: PBMCs or a T cell subset sorted from them (not recorded which). This TCR derives from an adult woman who had mild COVID-19 (a few samples of this study predate the infection). Cell type and time point are not known. The CDR3 region is CASSSGATSSYEQYF. CDR3 bases: TGTGCCAGCAGCTCAGGAGCCACTTCATCCTACGAGCAGTACTTC.